The sequence of this T cell receptor beta chain was determined in a study of blood T cell repertoires in COVID-19. Generated by immunoSEQ multiplex PCR, the TCRdb table keeps only in-frame clones and is missing some. This sample has over 250,000 clones; 86% occur once, and the top ten carry approximately 14%. Followed longitudinally, the Seattle patients had been enrolled during active infection. Trimming took off 4 bases at V and 7 bases at J, with 11 bases between the two ends. CDR1 and CDR2 (germline): SGHDT, YYEEEE. This CDR3 region has 13 residues. The count of this clone is one. Sequenced material: peripheral blood. This TCR derives from a woman in her sixties or seventies with COVID-19, enrolled during active disease. The chain has TRBV5-6 and TRBJ1-4; D not resolved. CDR3 residues: CASSPAWSEKLFF. The CDR3 region has the DNA TGTGCCAGCAGCCCCGCGTGGTCTGAAAAACTGTTTTTT.